The 5 T cell receptor beta chains below were found in one sample sequenced in a study of CD8 T cells in acute hepatitis C reinfection. Study results and limitations: Preferential TRBV04 and TRBV06 usage appeared in all groups and was not explained by the naive pool.

Sequenced by immunoSEQ multiplex PCR; TCRdb stores in-frame clones only, minus some. The data show about 2,600 clones, less than 75% seen once. Time point meaning: at least 347 days after estimated infection, following spontaneous clearance. The hepatitis C virus-specific receptor repertoire was characterized directly ex vivo, with no prior expansion in culture. The sample was HCV NS3-1073 tetramer-sorted CD8+ T cells from PBMCs, taken at follow-up. All receptors derive from a man aged 35-49 years who spontaneously cleared hepatitis C infection.

Only one count was recorded for this clone. The J gene is TRBJ2-1, the V gene TRBV25-1; the D is unclear. CDR3 length equals 12 residues. V was cut by 5 bases and J by 4 bases, with 6 bases left in between. From germline, CDR1 is MGHDK and CDR2 SYGVNS. The CDR3 protein is CASSRSYNEQFF. The CDR3 DNA follows: TGTGCCAGCAGTAGGTCTTACAATGAGCAGTTCTTC.

This clone has just a few counts. The chain combines TRBV5-1 with TRBJ1-1; D is unclear. The V gene's germline CDR1 is SGHRS and CDR2 YFSETQ. This CDR3 comprises 14 residues. With 0 bases removed from V and 1 base from J, the gap between germline ends came to 7 bases. CDR3 nucleotide sequence: TGCGCCAGCAGCTTGGATGGTCCGAACACTGAAGCTTTCTTT. Protein sequence: CASSLDGPNTEAFF. Based on the CDR3 plus reference TRBV5-1 and TRBJ1-1, the full variable domain is KAGVTQTPRYLIKTRGQQVTLSCSPISGHRSVSWYQQTPGQGLQFLFEYFSETQRNKGNFPGRFSGRQFSNSRSEMNVSTLELGDSALYLCASSLDGPNTEAFFGQGTRLTVV.

The J gene is TRBJ1-1, the V gene TRBV30; possibly TRBD1 for D (6 bases). Trimming pared 5 bases from V and 3 bases from J, leaving 16 bases between. The germline CDR1 and CDR2 sequences are GTSNPN and SVGIG (reference sequence). There are 14 residues in the CDR3. DNA for the CDR3: TGTGCCTGGGGGTGGGGGGGCGGGGACACTGAAGCTTTCTTT. Translation: CAWGWGGGDTEAFF.

The V and J genes are TRBV28 and TRBJ1-2; TRBD1 matches at 10 bases. The V and J ends lost 5 bases and 7 bases, in that order; junction bases with no gene match: 10. Germline values: CDR1 MDHEN, CDR2 SYDVKM. The CDR3 loop spans 15 amino acids. CDR3 sequence: CASSPSGTGASGYTF. As DNA, the CDR3 is TGTGCCAGCAGTCCTTCCGGGACAGGGGCGAGTGGCTACACCTTC.

The rearrangement uses TRBV10-3 and TRBJ2-1; D tentatively reads TRBD1 or TRBD2 (5 bases each). CDR3 length: 17 amino acids. From germline, CDR1 is ENHRY and CDR2 SYGVKD. V was shortened by 7 bases and J by 3 bases, with 22 bases between the two germline ends. In DNA, the CDR3 is TGTGCCATCAAGGGAGACAGACCCCCTTCTCACTACAATGAGCAGTTCTTC. Residues: CAIKGDRPPSHYNEQFF.